The clone carrying this T cell receptor beta chain was detected many times. Antigen unknown. This sample was taken from a study of spatial heterogeneity in lung cancer. Across the whole study: On average, each unique TCR and UMI combination appeared more than ten times in raw reads.

TCR cDNA molecules were tagged individually, and each one carried a unique molecular identifier. One entry per CDR3 protein, called by TCRdb with MiXCR from the 5' RACE reads. In the table there are over 8,500 distinct CDR3 sequences, roughly 6% of which are singletons. Time point indicated: sample taken at primary tumor resection. Sequencing of whole RNA from tumor, nontumor lung or frozen PBMC involved no sorting. With 0 bases removed from V and 0 bases from J, the gap between germline ends came to 12 bases. The CDR3 runs 16 residues. The V gene's germline CDR1 is SGHTA and CDR2 FQGNSA. Study results and limitations: Estimated coverage of tumor T cells was around 7% for alpha and around 13% for beta chains. Mutation tallies in tumors tracked expanded intratumoral alpha and beta TCR counts.

The sample here was lung tumor tissue, taken at surgery. This clonotype was sampled from a female donor with early-stage non-small cell lung cancer. The chain links TRBV7-2 to TRBJ2-7; D unresolved. The CDR3 nucleotides read TGTGCCAGCAGCTTAGCGCGAGCGAAGAGCTCCTACGAGCAGTACTTC. This encodes CASSLARAKSSYEQYF.